The T cell receptor beta chain described here comes from a study of blood T cell repertoires in COVID-19 (dated by TCRdb to 2020 to 2021). With regard to the full study: Collaborator samples came from the United States, Italy and Spain and covered acute and convalescent phases of COVID-19. The material from the prospective study consisted of cDNA or gDNA derived from T cells, B-cell-depleted T cells, or PBMCs. Deeply sampled blood TCRbeta repertoires from subjects exposed to, actively infected with, or recovered from COVID-19 were included in the dataset. A freely available public database, intended as a resource for researchers studying the immune response to SARS-CoV-2, is where the repertoires were released. The sample metadata nearly always contained a de-identified subject ID, COVID-19 status, age in years and sex. The samples were drawn from the first 160 participants of the ongoing ImmuneRACE study and from 1,254 subjects provided by 6 global collaborators. Where available, HLA class I and class II types were obtained from metadata supplied by the sample provider rather than from assay-based typing. Points the paper makes about the study in general: Clinical and demographic metadata were provided uncurated, with the amount varying by source and participant.

A note on this clone: Its antigen remains undetermined. No per-base quality is available; no much larger clone lies one base away.

Participants in the prospective study were aged about 18 to 89 years, lived in 24 United States geographic areas, and enrolled through a virtual design. To assign participants to cohorts, the prospective study relied on clinical history that participants themselves reported in a screening survey and a study questionnaire. Each participant in the prospective study had whole blood, serum and a nasopharyngeal or oropharyngeal swab collected by mobile phlebotomists. Additional blood draws and questionnaires over an approximately 2-month period could optionally be provided by prospective study participants. Blood samples from the prospective study were shipped frozen or at room temperature prior to DNA extraction. TCRbeta CDR3 regions were amplified from genomic DNA using the immunoSEQ Assay, a bias-controlled multiplex PCR. The study's own analysis went as follows. Within the assay, amplification of reference gene primers was used to estimate how many nucleated cells each sample contained. Sequence reads were collapsed and filtered to measure the absolute abundance of every unique TCRbeta CDR3 rearrangement. Productive Simpson clonality was computed per sample as the square root of Simpson's diversity index over productive rearrangements. Entries here come from immuneACCESS through TCRdb and include only in-frame sequences with V and J called. Some clones fail to appear in such tables; in the studies checked, an unresolved V gene covers under half of the shortfall, and the cause of the remainder is unknown. V and J calls and clone size follow that table, whereas D and trimming were derived from the DNA. The sample profile shows 82,000 or so clones; about 89% of them were found once. Together, the top ten hold less than 1.5% of the sample.

Taken from the germline V gene, the CDR1 and CDR2 loops are MNHEY and SVGEGT. The trim is 2 bases for V and 5 bases for J, with a gap of 12 bases between the germline ends. The CDR3 contains 14 residues, cysteine and phenylalanine counted. Kept here is only the CDR3 DNA, which spans 42 bases and is read in frame from base 1. Sequencing used PBMCs or T cells enriched from blood (not recorded which). This TCR was sampled from a woman in her forties or fifties with acute COVID-19. The chain joins TRBV6-2 or TRBV6-3 to TRBJ2-5; the D gene cannot be named for sure. The DNA reads as follows: TGTGCCAGCAGTTACAGCCCTAGAGTCGAGACCCAGTACTTC. Its translation reads: CASSYSPRVETQYF.